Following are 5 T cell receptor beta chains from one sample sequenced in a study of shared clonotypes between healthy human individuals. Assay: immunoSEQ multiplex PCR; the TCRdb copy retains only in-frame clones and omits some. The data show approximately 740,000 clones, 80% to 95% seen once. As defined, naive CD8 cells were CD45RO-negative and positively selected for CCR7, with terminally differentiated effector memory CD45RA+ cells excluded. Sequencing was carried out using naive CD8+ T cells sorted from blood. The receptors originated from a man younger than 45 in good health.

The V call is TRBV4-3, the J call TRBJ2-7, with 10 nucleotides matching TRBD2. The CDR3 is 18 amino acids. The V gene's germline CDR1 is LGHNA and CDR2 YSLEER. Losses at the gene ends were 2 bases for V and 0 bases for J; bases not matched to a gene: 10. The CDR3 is CASSQYSGRALGSYEQYF. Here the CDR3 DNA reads TGCGCCAGCAGCCAATACAGCGGGAGGGCCCTCGGCTCCTACGAGCAGTACTTC.

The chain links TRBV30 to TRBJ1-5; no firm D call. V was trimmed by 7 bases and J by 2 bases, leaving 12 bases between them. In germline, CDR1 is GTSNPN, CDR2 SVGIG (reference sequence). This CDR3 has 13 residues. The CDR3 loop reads CAFPRERNQPQHF. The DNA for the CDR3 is TGTGCCTTCCCACGGGAGCGCAATCAGCCCCAGCATTTT.

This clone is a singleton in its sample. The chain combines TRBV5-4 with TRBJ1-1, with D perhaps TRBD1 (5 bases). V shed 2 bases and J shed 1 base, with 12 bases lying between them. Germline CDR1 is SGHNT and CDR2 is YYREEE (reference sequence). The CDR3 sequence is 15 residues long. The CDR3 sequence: CASSLGGARNTEAFF. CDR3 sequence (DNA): TGTGCCAGCAGCTTAGGAGGGGCGAGGAACACTGAAGCTTTCTTT.

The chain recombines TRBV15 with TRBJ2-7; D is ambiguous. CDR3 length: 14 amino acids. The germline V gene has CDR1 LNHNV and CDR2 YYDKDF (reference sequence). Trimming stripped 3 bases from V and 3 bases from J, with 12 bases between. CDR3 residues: CATSSATEFYEQYF. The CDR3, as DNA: TGTGCCACCAGCAGTGCTACCGAGTTCTACGAGCAGTACTTC. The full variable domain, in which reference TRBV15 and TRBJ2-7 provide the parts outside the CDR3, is DAMVIQNPRYQVTQFGKPVTLSCSQTLNHNVMYWYQQKSSQAPKLLFHYYDKDFNNEADTPDNFQSRRPNTSFCFLDIRSPGLGDTAMYLCATSSATEFYEQYFGPGTRLTVT.

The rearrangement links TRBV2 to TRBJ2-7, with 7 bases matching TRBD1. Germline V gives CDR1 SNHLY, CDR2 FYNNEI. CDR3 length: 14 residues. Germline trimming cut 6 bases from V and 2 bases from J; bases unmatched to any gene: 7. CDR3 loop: CASREQGPTYEQYF. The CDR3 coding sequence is TGTGCCAGCAGGGAACAGGGGCCCACCTACGAGCAGTACTTC.